The present T cell receptor (beta chain) was sequenced within a study of molecular identifiers for immune sequencing clone quantification. Study-level background: Replicates partitioned RNA from approximately 20,000 or 100,000 naive CD8 cells into five parts, sequencing four.

This CDR3 has 15 amino acids. Sorting isolated naive CD8 T cells as CD8+CD4-CCR7+CD45RA+ events. Points on this clonotype: Its antigen is currently unknown. Just one base apart from a much larger clone, this may be a read error.

TCRdb analysed the PCR reads with MiXCR anew, one entry per CDR3 protein. This sample has some 10,000 distinct CDR3 sequences, with 21% found just once. General observations from the study: Clones that exceeded 20 RNA copies held over 98% of effector molecules, yet under 1% in naive cells.

The chain carries TRBV12-3 or TRBV12-4 and TRBJ2-2; D could derive from TRBD1 or TRBD2 (7 bases each). The material sequenced was naive CD8+ T cells from blood, with Jurkat cell RNA spiked in. Noted subset: FACS-sorted CD8+CD4-CCR7+CD45RA+ naive T cells. The receptor was isolated from a human donor in good health. Some libraries in this study had Jurkat cell RNA spiked in. The CDR3 sequence is CASSLSGGGTGELVF. CDR3 nucleotide sequence: TGTGCCAGCAGTTTATCAGGGGGGGGCACCGGGGAGCTGGTTTTT.